This T cell receptor (beta chain) was obtained from a study of cytomegalovirus exposure and HLA in healthy donors. Study-wide context: Per a later analysis, the 550 to 850 first-cohort and 120 validation repertoires shared one platform. The study's findings and limits: The study recorded 150 to 200 TCR beta chains that were cytomegalovirus-associated.

This clone is a singleton in its sample. Antigen unknown. Clones were sequenced by immunoSEQ multiplex PCR, and TCRdb holds only the in-frame ones, with some missing. Among around 150,000 clones listed, 89% were seen once. The CDR3 covers 18 residues. J lost 2 bases, V lost 2 bases, and 13 bases had no gene match. Germline CDR1 and CDR2: MNHEY and SMNVEV (reference sequence). This rearrangement joins TRBV27 to TRBJ2-7; 9 bases agree with TRBD2. The source material was PBMCs. The receptor's source is a man between 18 and 35 years old in good health and CMV-seropositive. The CDR3 loop is CASSLAYGLAGVTYEQYF. The CDR3 nucleotides read TGTGCCAGCAGTTTAGCCTACGGGTTAGCGGGAGTCACCTACGAGCAGTACTTC.